This T cell receptor beta chain was profiled in a study of cytomegalovirus exposure and HLA in healthy donors. General study findings and limits: In the 95 to 150 validation repertoires, a later analysis found that first-cohort TCR clusters tended to co-occur. The majority of TCR sequences were rare, yet some public TCRs appeared in many donors. In vitro checks showed that a few CMV-associated chains really do target CMV antigens.

The V gene end was trimmed by 8 bases and the J gene end by 4 bases; junction bases not matched to a gene: 3. This CDR3 comprises 14 residues. Per the germline V gene, CDR1 is MNHEY and CDR2 is SMNVEV (reference sequence). Repertoires were generated with immunoSEQ multiplex PCR, while TCRdb's copy carries only in-frame clones and drops some. The data hold roughly 56,000 clones, with roughly nine tenths observed a single time. This clone was detected only once. Its specificity is not known. Sequenced sample: PBMCs. The clonotype originates from a woman aged 30 to 39 in good health and CMV-seronegative. This chain connects TRBV27 to TRBJ2-1, with 12 bases lining up with TRBD2. In DNA, the CDR3 is TGTGCCAGCGGACTAGCGGGGCCGTACAATGAGCAGTTCTTC. It is translated as CASGLAGPYNEQFF.